The T cell receptor (beta chain) under discussion was sequenced for a study of cytomegalovirus exposure and HLA in healthy donors. The PCR employed 60 Vbeta primers together with 13 Jbeta primers. TCRdb's copy holds only in-frame clones and misses some; the assay was immunoSEQ multiplex PCR. The sample has fewer than 110,000 clones, 65% to 75% seen once. The V gene's germline CDR1 is MDHEN and CDR2 SYDVKM. Trimming took 4 bases from V and 2 from J; bases not matched to a gene: 11. The CDR3 contains 16 residues. With respect to this clone: Its antigen remains unidentified.

Study-level points and caveats: A highly shared variant cluster was judged a likely technical artifact. Researchers reported in a later analysis that a missense DCLRE1C variant was tied to TCR beta V- and J-gene trimming.

Sequencing input: PBMCs. This sequence originates from a woman aged 40-49 years in good health and CMV-seronegative. The V and J genes are TRBV28 and TRBJ2-7; 7 positions match TRBD2. The CDR3: CASSSTGGTTPYEQYF. Here the CDR3 DNA reads TGTGCCAGCAGTTCTACCGGTGGGACTACCCCCTACGAGCAGTACTTC. The full variable domain, rest sourced from reference TRBV28 and TRBJ2-7, is DVKVTQSSRYLVKRTGEKVFLECVQDMDHENMFWYRQDPGLGLRLIYFSYDVKMKEKGDIPEGYSVSREKKERFSLILESASTNQTSMYLCASSSTGGTTPYEQYFGPGTRLTVT.